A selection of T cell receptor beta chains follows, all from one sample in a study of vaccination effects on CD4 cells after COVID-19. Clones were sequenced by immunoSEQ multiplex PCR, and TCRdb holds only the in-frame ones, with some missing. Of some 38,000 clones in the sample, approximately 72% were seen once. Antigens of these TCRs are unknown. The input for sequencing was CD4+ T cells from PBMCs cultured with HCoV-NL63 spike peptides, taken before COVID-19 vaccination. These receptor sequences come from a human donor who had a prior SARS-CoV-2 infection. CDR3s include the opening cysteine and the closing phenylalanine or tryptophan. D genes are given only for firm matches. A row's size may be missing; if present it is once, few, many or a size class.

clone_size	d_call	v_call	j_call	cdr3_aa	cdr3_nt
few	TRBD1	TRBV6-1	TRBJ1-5	CASSETGNSNQPQHF	TGTGCCAGCAGTGAGACAGGGAATAGCAATCAGCCCCAGCATTTT
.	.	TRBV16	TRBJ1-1	CASSPWGKAFF	TGTGCCAGCAGCCCGTGGGGAAAGGCTTTCTTT
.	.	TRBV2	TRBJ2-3	CASSYSPTDTQYF	TGTGCCAGCAGCTACAGCCCCACAGATACGCAGTATTTT
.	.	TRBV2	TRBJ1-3	CASSVVVTGNTIYF	TGTGCCAGCAGTGTGGTGGTGACTGGAAACACCATATATTTT
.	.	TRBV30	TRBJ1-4	CAWSQLGHSEKLFF	TGTGCCTGGAGTCAACTTGGACATTCGGAAAAACTGTTTTTT
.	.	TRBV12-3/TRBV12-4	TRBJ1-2	CASSSDRRRGYTF	TGTGCCAGCAGTTCCGACAGGCGTCGCGGCTACACCTTC
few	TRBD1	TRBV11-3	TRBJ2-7	CASSLAGQGGGEQYF	TGTGCCAGCAGCTTAGCGGGACAGGGGGGCGGAGAGCAGTACTTC
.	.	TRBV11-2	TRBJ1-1	CASSFSGDGAEAFF	TGTGCCAGCAGCTTTTCTGGGGACGGGGCTGAAGCTTTCTTT
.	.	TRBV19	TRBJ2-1	CASSMGASSYNEQFF	TGTGCCAGTAGTATGGGTGCGAGCTCCTACAATGAGCAGTTCTTC
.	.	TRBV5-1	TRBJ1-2	CASSLVFGAGDYTF	TGCGCCAGCAGCTTGGTATTCGGGGCCGGAGACTACACCTTC
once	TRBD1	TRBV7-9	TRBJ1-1	CASSPLDRDEAFF	TGTGCCAGCAGCCCACTCGACAGGGATGAAGCTTTCTTT
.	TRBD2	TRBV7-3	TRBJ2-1	CASSKQSGTTGYNEQFF	TGTGCCAGCAGCAAACAATCCGGGACTACCGGATACAATGAGCAGTTCTTC
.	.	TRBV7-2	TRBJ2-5	CASSLDWLVGETQYF	TGTGCCAGCAGCTTAGACTGGCTAGTTGGGGAGACCCAGTACTTC
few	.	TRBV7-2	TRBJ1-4	CASSLGQTGSNEKLFF	TGTGCCAGCAGCCTAGGGCAAACAGGGAGCAATGAAAAACTGTTTTTT
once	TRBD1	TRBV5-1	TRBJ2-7	CASSLGTDYEQYF	TGCGCCAGCAGCTTAGGGACAGACTACGAGCAGTACTTC
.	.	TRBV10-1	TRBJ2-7	CASSVLGVAYEQYF	TGCGCCAGCAGTGTGTTGGGGGTGGCCTACGAGCAGTACTTC
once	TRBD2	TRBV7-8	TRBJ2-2	CASSFREGDTGELFF	TGTGCCAGCAGCTTCCGGGAGGGAGACACCGGGGAGCTGTTTTTT